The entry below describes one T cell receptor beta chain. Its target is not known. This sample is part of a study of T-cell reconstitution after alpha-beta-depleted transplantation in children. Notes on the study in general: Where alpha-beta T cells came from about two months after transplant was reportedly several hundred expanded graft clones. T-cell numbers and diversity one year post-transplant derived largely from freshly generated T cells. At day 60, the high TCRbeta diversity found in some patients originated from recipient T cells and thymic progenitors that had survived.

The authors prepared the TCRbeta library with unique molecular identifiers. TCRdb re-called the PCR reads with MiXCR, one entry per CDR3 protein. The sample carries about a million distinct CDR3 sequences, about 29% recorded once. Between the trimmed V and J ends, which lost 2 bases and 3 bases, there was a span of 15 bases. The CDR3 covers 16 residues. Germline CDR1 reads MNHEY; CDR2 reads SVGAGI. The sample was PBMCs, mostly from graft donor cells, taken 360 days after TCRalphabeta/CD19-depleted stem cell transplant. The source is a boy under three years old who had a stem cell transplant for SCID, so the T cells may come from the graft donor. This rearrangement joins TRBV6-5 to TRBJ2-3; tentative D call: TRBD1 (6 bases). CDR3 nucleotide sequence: TGTGCCAGCAGTTACAAAAGAAAAGGGGGAACAGATACGCAGTATTTT. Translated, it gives CASSYKRKGGTDTQYF.